This T cell receptor (beta chain) was captured by sequencing in a study of Ad26.COV2.S vaccination and SARS-CoV-2 variants. Study-wide findings and caveats: Marked by substantial breadth, spike-specific CD8+ and CD4+ T cell responses were reportedly seen after vaccination.

Specified treatment: about 20 received Ad26.COV2.S at low or high dose, single or two shots; about 5 received placebo; per-sample allocation not given. Each sample was drawn 63 days after the first injection (of vaccine or placebo). Sequenced by immunoSEQ multiplex PCR; TCRdb stores in-frame clones only, minus some. The table shows over 400,000 clones, with approximately 89% occurring only once. V lost 0 bases and J 4 bases, leaving 11 bases between the germline ends. This CDR3 is 15 amino acids long. CDR1 is SGHRS, CDR2 YFSETQ, per germline. As regards this clone: Its specificity is unknown.

The chain joins TRBV5-1 to TRBJ1-5; D is undetermined. This TCR derives from a person between 18 and 60 years old who received the Ad26.COV2.S COVID-19 vaccine or a placebo. The specimen comprised peripheral blood, sampled in a trial of Ad26.COV2.S vaccine versus placebo. The CDR3 DNA is TGCGCCAGCAGCTTGGGTTGGCCCTTAAATCAGCCCCAGCATTTT. Amino acids: CASSLGWPLNQPQHF.